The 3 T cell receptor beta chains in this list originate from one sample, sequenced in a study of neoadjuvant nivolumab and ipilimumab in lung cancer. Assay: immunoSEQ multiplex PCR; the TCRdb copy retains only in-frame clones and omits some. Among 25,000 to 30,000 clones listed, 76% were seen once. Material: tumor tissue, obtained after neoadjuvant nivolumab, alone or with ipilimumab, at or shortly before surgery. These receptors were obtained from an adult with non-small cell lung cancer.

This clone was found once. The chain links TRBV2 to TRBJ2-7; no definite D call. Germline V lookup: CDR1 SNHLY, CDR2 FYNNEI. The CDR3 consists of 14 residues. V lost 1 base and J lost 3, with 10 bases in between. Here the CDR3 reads CASSEVVWFYEQYF. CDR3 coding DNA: TGTGCCAGCAGTGAAGTAGTTTGGTTCTACGAGCAGTACTTC.

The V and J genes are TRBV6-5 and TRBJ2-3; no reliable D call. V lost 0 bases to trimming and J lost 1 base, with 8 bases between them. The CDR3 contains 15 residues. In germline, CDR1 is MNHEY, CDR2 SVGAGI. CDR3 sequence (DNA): TGTGCCAGCAGTTACTCTTACCGGGGCACAGATACGCAGTATTTT. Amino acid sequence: CASSYSYRGTDTQYF.

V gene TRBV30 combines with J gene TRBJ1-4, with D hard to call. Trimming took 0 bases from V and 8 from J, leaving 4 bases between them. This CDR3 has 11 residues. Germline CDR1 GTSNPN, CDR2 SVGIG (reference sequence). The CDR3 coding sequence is TGTGCCTGGAGTGTACAAGAAAAACTGTTTTTT. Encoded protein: CAWSVQEKLFF.